The clone carrying this T cell receptor beta chain was counted a single time. This sample is drawn from a study of T cell responses to AZD1222 COVID-19 vaccine. Trimming removed 1 base from V and 0 bases from J, with 11 bases in between. CDR3 length equals 16 residues. Germline loops: CDR1 SGHRS, CDR2 YFSETQ. The data were produced by immunoSEQ multiplex PCR, yet TCRdb's version contains in-frame clones alone and is incomplete. The sample consists of about 110,000 clones, approximately 92% of them appearing once. The source of this sequence is an adult who received the AZD1222 COVID-19 vaccine. Source: peripheral blood, taken 28 days after the second AZD1222 dose. The V gene is TRBV5-1, the J gene TRBJ2-1; D might be TRBD1 or TRBD2, each matching 5 bases. The CDR3 DNA follows: TGCGCCAGCAGCTTGCAATGGGGGAGCTCCTACAATGAGCAGTTCTTC. This gives the protein CASSLQWGSSYNEQFF.